Each of the 19 T cell receptor beta chains below was sequenced from the same sample in a study of blood T cell repertoires in COVID-19. TCRdb's copy holds only in-frame clones and misses some; the assay was immunoSEQ multiplex PCR. The table lists more than 95,000 clones, about 90% of them singletons. The sample taken for sequencing was peripheral blood. The source is a human donor in a cohort sampled during active COVID-19.

The chain carries TRBV10-2 and TRBJ2-1, with TRBD1 as a possible D gene (7 bases). The V gene lost 2 bases and the J gene lost 10 bases, with 15 bases spanning the gap. This CDR3 region has 14 residues. Germline loops: CDR1 WSHSY, CDR2 SAAADI. Here the CDR3 reads CASSEDREVFEQFF. The CDR3, as DNA: TGCGCCAGCAGTGAGGACAGGGAGGTGTTCGAGCAGTTCTTC.

The chain recombines TRBV6-5 with TRBJ2-7; 8 bases are a match to TRBD2. CDR3 length equals 14 residues. V lost 6 bases to trimming and J lost 0 bases; unmatched junction nucleotides: 4. Germline V lookup: CDR1 MNHEY, CDR2 SVGAGI. CDR3: CASSRSGSSYEQYF. Written as DNA, the CDR3 is TGTGCCAGCAGCCGCAGCGGGAGCTCCTACGAGCAGTACTTC.

The chain employs TRBV1 and TRBJ2-1; the D segment call TRBD2 is taken from the table without a DNA check. TRBV1 is a documented pseudogene. This CDR3 region has 20 residues. CDR3 sequence: CTSSQDSTTVAGATYNEQFF. Here the CDR3 DNA reads TGCACCAGCAGCCAAGATAGTACCACGGTAGCGGGGGCGACCTACAATGAGCAGTTCTTC.

The V gene is TRBV15, the J gene TRBJ2-3, with TRBD1 as a possible D gene (6 bases). This CDR3 is built from 13 residues. Germline V gene sequence: CDR1 LNHNV, CDR2 YYDKDF (reference sequence). Between the trimmed V and J ends, which lost 8 bases and 1 base, there was a span of 10 bases. The CDR3 region is CATRDTGTDTQYF. CDR3 DNA: TGTGCCACCCGGGACACTGGCACAGATACGCAGTATTTT.

The chain has TRBV5-4 and TRBJ2-1; a possible D gene is TRBD2 (5 bases). The CDR3 runs to 14 residues. V was trimmed by 4 bases and J by 7 bases, leaving 15 bases between them. Looked up from germline, CDR1 is SGHNT and CDR2 is YYREEE (reference sequence). The DNA for the CDR3 is TGTGCCAGCAGCGGAGGAGGTATTACGAATGAGCAGTTCTTC. Translated, it gives CASSGGGITNEQFF.

This clone was seen more than once but under ten times. This chain connects TRBV19 to TRBJ1-4, with TRBD1 identical over 8 bases. With V trimmed by 9 bases and J by 7 bases, 7 bases remained unmatched. Per the germline V gene, CDR1 is LNHDA and CDR2 is SQIVND (reference sequence). CDR3 length equals 13 residues. Here the CDR3 reads CASNRGFGEKLFF. The CDR3 DNA is TGTGCCAGCAACAGGGGGTTCGGTGAAAAACTGTTTTTT.

The chain recombines TRBV11-3 with TRBJ1-1, with 10 bases aligning to TRBD1. This CDR3 is 14 amino acids long. Trimming took 3 bases from V and 3 from J; bases not matched to a gene: 1. Germline loops: CDR1 SGHNT, CDR2 YENEEA. The CDR3 is CASSFGQGDTEAFF. The CDR3 DNA reads TGTGCCAGCAGCTTCGGACAGGGGGACACTGAAGCTTTCTTT.

This chain uses TRBV19 with TRBJ1-4, with D maybe TRBD1 (6 bases). V was clipped by 5 bases and J by 0 bases, with 10 bases between them. CDR1 LNHDA and CDR2 SQIVND come from the germline V gene (reference sequence). CDR3 length: 15 residues. The DNA for the CDR3 is TGTGCCAGTAGTCCGGACAGACCAACTAATGAAAAACTGTTTTTT. Protein: CASSPDRPTNEKLFF.

The V and J genes are TRBV6-6 and TRBJ1-5; TRBD1 is a possible D gene (5 bases). With 4 bases removed from V and 4 bases from J, the gap between germline ends came to 11 bases. Germline V CDR1 and CDR2: MNHNY, SVGAGI (reference sequence). This CDR3 has 14 residues. The CDR3 DNA follows: TGTGCCAGCAGTTCCAGGACACCTAATCAGCCCCAGCATTTT. Translation: CASSSRTPNQPQHF.

CDR3 bases: TGTGCCAGCAGACCGGGACAGGCTAACATTCAGTACTTC. This encodes CASRPGQANIQYF. The V and J genes are TRBV28 and TRBJ2-4; the match to TRBD1 covers 8 bases. This CDR3 contains 13 residues. Germline V gene data show CDR1 as MDHEN and CDR2 as SYDVKM. Unmatched junction bases numbered 5, after V lost 6 bases and J lost 7 bases. The full variable domain, completed using reference TRBV28 and TRBJ2-4, is DVKVTQSSRYLVKRTGEKVFLECVQDMDHENMFWYRQDPGLGLRLIYFSYDVKMKEKGDIPEGYSVSREKKERFSLILESASTNQTSMYLCASRPGQANIQYFGAGTRLSVL.

The CDR3 DNA sequence: TGTGCCAGCACCCCAGAGAACACCGGGGAGCTGTTTTTT. Encoded protein: CASTPENTGELFF. V gene TRBV6-5 combines with J gene TRBJ2-2; the D is unclear. The CDR3 consists of 13 residues. Germline lookup yields CDR1 MNHEY and CDR2 SVGAGI. V dropped 7 bases and J dropped 1 base, with 7 bases sitting between them.

This chain connects TRBV29-1 to TRBJ2-7; TRBD1 agrees at 11 bases. CDR3 length equals 15 residues. V shed 1 base and J 0 bases; nucleotides not matched to a gene: 2. Germline CDR1 is SQVTM and CDR2 is ANQGSEA. The CDR3, as DNA: TGCAGCGTTGAAGTCGGGACAGGGGGCTCCTACGAGCAGTACTTC. Its translation is CSVEVGTGGSYEQYF.

This chain joins TRBV7-9 and TRBJ2-5; TRBD2 matches at 7 bases. CDR3 length: 15 amino acids. From germline, CDR1 is SEHNR and CDR2 FQNEAQ (reference sequence). The junction had 6 bases not matched to a gene; V was cut back by 3 bases and J by 2 bases. CDR3 DNA: TGTGCCAGCAGCTTGGGAGGGTTAGTACAAGAGACCCAGTACTTC. This translates into CASSLGGLVQETQYF. The entire variable domain, with the rest obtained from reference TRBV7-9 and TRBJ2-5, is as follows: DTGVSQNPRHKITKRGQNVTFRCDPISEHNRLYWYRQTLGQGPEFLTYFQNEAQLEKSRLLSDRFSAERPKGSFSTLEIQRTEQGDSAMYLCASSLGGLVQETQYFGPGTRLLVL.

The chain recombines TRBV2 with TRBJ1-5; TRBD1 aligns across 7 bases. The CDR3 runs 13 residues. Germline V lookup: CDR1 SNHLY, CDR2 FYNNEI. The trim removed 10 bases at V and 3 bases at J, leaving 6 bases unmatched. The CDR3 DNA sequence: TGTGCCATACAGGGGACGAACAATCAGCCCCAGCATTTT. This gives the protein CAIQGTNNQPQHF.

V and J are TRBV5-1 and TRBJ1-5, with D maybe TRBD1 (6 bases). The germline V gene encodes CDR1 SGHRS and CDR2 YFSETQ. The V end was cut by 0 bases, the J end by 5 bases, with 12 bases between. The CDR3 length is 15 residues. CDR3: CASSLARGSHQPQHF. The CDR3 region has the DNA TGCGCCAGCAGCTTGGCTAGGGGGTCCCATCAGCCCCAGCATTTT.

The CDR3 sequence: CSGRGTGNNGELFF. CDR3 DNA: TGCAGCGGACGGGGGACAGGGAATAACGGGGAGCTGTTTTTT. This chain joins TRBV29-1 and TRBJ2-2; 9 bases are shared with TRBD1. The CDR3 extends over 14 amino acids. CDR1 is SQVTM and CDR2 is ANQGSEA in the germline V gene. J was trimmed by 7 bases and V by 7 bases; bases with no gene match: 10.

The chain uses TRBV27 and TRBJ2-3; 9 bases match TRBD1. Germline CDR1 and CDR2: MNHEY and SMNVEV (reference sequence). Trimming removed 5 bases from V and 3 bases from J; junction bases left unmatched: 3. The CDR3 contains 14 residues. CDR3 in amino acids: CASSLGQGTDTQYF. The CDR3 DNA is TGTGCCAGCAGTCTGGGACAGGGAACAGATACGCAGTATTTT.

The V and J genes are TRBV7-9 and TRBJ1-2; TRBD1 agrees at 11 bases. The CDR3 totals 15 residues. CDR1 is SEHNR and CDR2 is FQNEAQ in the germline V gene (reference sequence). J gave up 4 bases and V 1 base, and 2 bases lay outside the gene matches. CDR3 sequence (DNA): TGTGCCAGCAGCTTAGGGACAGGGGGCGTCTATGGCTACACCTTC. Residues: CASSLGTGGVYGYTF.

The chain is built from TRBV5-1 and TRBJ1-1, with no clear D. V was cut by 10 bases and J by 0 bases, with 16 bases left in between. Germline V lookup: CDR1 SGHRS, CDR2 YFSETQ. There are 14 residues in the CDR3. The CDR3, as DNA: TGCGCCGGAAAGAGACACCCCATGAACACTGAAGCTTTCTTT. This translates into CAGKRHPMNTEAFF.